Listed below are T cell receptor beta chains from one sample, sequenced in a study of blood T cell dynamics during melanoma immunotherapy. Some clones are missing from TCRdb's copy, which holds only in-frame ones; the method was immunoSEQ multiplex PCR. The sample has some 10,000 clones, about four fifths seen once; the top ten hold around 13%. The source was blood, collected from a patient treated with checkpoint blockade. These receptors were collected from a human donor with melanoma. CDR3s include the opening cysteine and the closing phenylalanine or tryptophan. The order of the fields is D gene, V gene, clone size, J gene, CDR3 protein, CDR3 DNA. A D gene is named only where the DNA matches it firmly. Not every row has a clone size; where given, it reads once, few, many or a size class.

NA	TRBV7-2	NA	TRBJ2-5	CASRETQYF	TGTGCCAGCAGAGAGACCCAGTACTTC
NA	TRBV30	NA	TRBJ1-1	CAWITGFNTEAFF	TGTGCCTGGATCACCGGGTTTAACACTGAAGCTTTCTTT
NA	TRBV6-5	NA	TRBJ1-2	CASRRDPGAYGYTF	TGTGCCAGCAGACGGGACCCAGGGGCCTATGGCTACACCTTC
TRBD1	TRBV29-1	NA	TRBJ1-2	CSVGQGTYGYTF	TGCAGCGTGGGACAGGGGACCTATGGCTACACCTTC
TRBD2	TRBV7-2	NA	TRBJ2-5	CASSPQRGGETQYF	TGTGCCAGCAGCCCACAGCGGGGGGGAGAGACCCAGTACTTC
TRBD1	TRBV30	medium-sized	TRBJ1-1	CAWGTGVTEAFF	TGTGCCTGGGGTACAGGGGTGACTGAAGCTTTCTTT
NA	TRBV11-2	NA	TRBJ2-2	CASSPISGGELFF	TGTGCCAGCAGCCCCATTTCGGGCGGGGAGCTGTTTTTT
TRBD1	TRBV6-5	NA	TRBJ1-6	CASSYSGRGNSPLHF	TGTGCCAGCAGTTACTCAGGCAGGGGGAACTCACCCCTCCACTTT
TRBD1	TRBV7-2	NA	TRBJ2-5	CASSFRGQQETQYF	TGTGCCAGCAGCTTTAGGGGACAGCAAGAGACCCAGTACTTC
NA	TRBV15	NA	TRBJ2-7	CATSPSGTAPEQYF	TGTGCCACGTCCCCGTCCGGGACCGCGCCCGAGCAGTACTTC
TRBD1	TRBV6-5	NA	TRBJ1-2	CASRGAGGADGYTF	TGTGCCAGCAGGGGTGCAGGGGGCGCGGATGGCTACACCTTC
NA	TRBV5-4	once	TRBJ1-2	CASSFAGPRTGGYTF	TGTGCCAGCAGCTTCGCAGGGCCAAGGACTGGTGGCTACACCTTC
NA	TRBV7-2	NA	TRBJ2-2	CASSPTGAGTGELFF	TGTGCCAGCAGCCCCACGGGGGCGGGCACCGGGGAGCTGTTTTTT
NA	TRBV7-2	NA	TRBJ1-4	CASSQGSGRPTNEKLFF	TGCGCCAGCAGCCAAGGGTCGGGGCGGCCAACTAATGAAAAACTGTTTTTT
NA	TRBV2	NA	TRBJ1-1	CASSEGVRNTEAFF	TGTGCCAGCAGTGAAGGGGTCAGGAACACTGAAGCTTTCTTT
TRBD1	TRBV20-1	NA	TRBJ1-1	CSAGQGTEAFF	TGCAGTGCGGGACAGGGCACTGAAGCTTTCTTT
NA	TRBV5-1	NA	TRBJ1-4	CASSLVGETTNEKLFF	TGCGCCAGCAGCTTGGTAGGAGAGACAACTAATGAAAAACTGTTTTTT
TRBD1	TRBV19	NA	TRBJ2-6	CASSYGDSSSGANVLTF	TGTGCCAGTAGTTACGGGGACAGTAGCTCTGGGGCCAACGTCCTGACTTTC
TRBD2	TRBV5-6	NA	TRBJ2-2	CASSLTSGESDTGELFF	TGTGCCAGCAGCTTGACTAGCGGGGAGTCCGACACCGGGGAGCTGTTTTTT
NA	TRBV6-5	NA	TRBJ1-2	CASSYSGAGYTF	TGTGCCAGCAGTTACTCAGGGGCTGGCTACACCTTC
NA	TRBV11-2	NA	TRBJ1-4	CASSLGLAEKLFF	TGTGCCAGCAGCTTGGGATTGGCTGAAAAACTGTTTTTT
TRBD1	TRBV5-8	NA	TRBJ1-5	CASSLRTGSQPQHF	TGTGCCAGCAGCTTGCGGACAGGGAGCCAGCCCCAGCATTTT
TRBD2	TRBV19	NA	TRBJ2-4	CASSFGGAKNIQYF	TGTGCCAGTAGCTTCGGGGGGGCCAAAAACATTCAGTACTTC
NA	TRBV27	NA	TRBJ1-5	CASSSLGSNQPQHF	TGTGCCAGCAGTTCCTTAGGGAGCAATCAGCCCCAGCATTTT
TRBD1	TRBV11-3	NA	TRBJ1-2	CASRLPGQDSSVGF	TGTGCCAGCAGGCTACCGGGACAGGATTCGTCGGTTGGGTTC
NA	TRBV7-6	NA	TRBJ1-1	CASSLGSGNTEAFF	TGTGCCAGCAGCTTAGGTTCAGGGAACACTGAAGCTTTCTTT
TRBD1	TRBV2	NA	TRBJ1-2	CASTQTGVHGYTF	TGTGCCAGCACCCAGACAGGGGTGCACGGCTACACCTTC
TRBD2	TRBV7-2	NA	TRBJ2-5	CASSFAGEETQYF	TGTGCCAGCAGCTTCGCGGGGGAAGAGACCCAGTACTTC
NA	TRBV27	NA	TRBJ2-3	CASGWSTDTQYF	TGTGCCAGTGGGTGGAGCACAGATACGCAGTATTTT
NA	TRBV6-4	NA	TRBJ2-3	CASSKVRGASTQYF	TGTGCCAGCAGTAAAGTACGGGGAGCCAGTACGCAGTATTTT
NA	TRBV6-6	NA	TRBJ2-3	CASSYSGGADTQYF	TGTGCCAGCAGTTACTCGGGGGGGGCCGATACGCAGTATTTT
NA	TRBV7-2	NA	TRBJ1-2	CASSLVGGDGYTF	TGTGCCAGCAGCTTAGTAGGAGGGGATGGCTACACCTTC
NA	TRBV10-3	NA	TRBJ2-1	CAISGGSLGNEQFF	TGTGCCATCAGTGGAGGGTCTTTGGGCAATGAGCAGTTCTTC
NA	TRBV7-8	NA	TRBJ2-2	CASSLALGANTGELFF	TGTGCCAGCAGCTTAGCTCTGGGAGCGAACACCGGGGAGCTGTTTTTT
TRBD2	TRBV19	NA	TRBJ2-1	CASSPRRGAGGREQEQFF	TGTGCCAGTAGTCCCCGACGGGGGGCGGGGGGCCGCGAACAGGAGCAGTTCTTC
NA	TRBV7-8	once	TRBJ2-1	CASRRGTEQFF	TGTGCCAGCAGGCGGGGAACTGAGCAGTTCTTC
NA	TRBV11-1	medium-sized	TRBJ1-2	CASSLGRGNYGYTF	TGTGCCAGCAGCTTAGGCAGGGGCAACTATGGCTACACCTTC
TRBD1	TRBV19	once	TRBJ1-2	CASSTLQGARSHYGYTF	TGTGCCAGTAGCACTCTACAGGGGGCGCGAAGTCACTATGGCTACACCTTC
NA	TRBV7-9	NA	TRBJ1-3	CASSTDKSSGNTIYF	TGTGCCAGCAGCACGGACAAGAGCTCTGGAAACACCATATATTTT
NA	TRBV5-6	NA	TRBJ1-2	CASSLAENYGYTF	TGTGCCAGCAGCTTAGCAGAGAACTATGGCTACACCTTC
NA	TRBV30	NA	TRBJ1-2	CAWSLGFEGYTF	TGTGCCTGGAGTTTGGGTTTTGAGGGCTACACCTTC
NA	TRBV9	NA	TRBJ2-1	CASSPRIWGEQFF	TGTGCCAGCAGCCCTAGAATCTGGGGTGAGCAGTTCTTC
TRBD1	TRBV4-2	NA	TRBJ2-5	CASSQKTGTGGAWVGGTQYF	TGTGCCAGCAGCCAGAAGACCGGGACAGGGGGCGCTTGGGTCGGTGGGACCCAGTACTTC
NA	TRBV9	NA	TRBJ2-7	CASSVGGGGEQYF	TGTGCCAGCAGCGTAGGTGGAGGGGGCGAGCAGTACTTC
TRBD1	TRBV7-2	NA	TRBJ2-7	CATKEDRAFYEQYF	TGTGCCACCAAGGAGGACAGGGCCTTCTACGAGCAGTACTTC
TRBD1	TRBV7-2	once	TRBJ1-5	CASSWGTGINQPQHF	TGTGCCAGCAGCTGGGGGACAGGGATCAATCAGCCCCAGCATTTT
NA	TRBV10-2	NA	TRBJ1-2	CASSESRKVTNYGYTF	TGCGCCAGCAGTGAGTCGAGGAAAGTGACTAACTATGGCTACACCTTC